The 9 T cell receptor beta chains given below trace back to one sample, sequenced in a study of cytomegalovirus exposure and HLA in healthy donors. The PCR contained 60 Vbeta and 13 Jbeta primers. Assay used: immunoSEQ multiplex PCR; TCRdb lists only in-frame clones, some missing. The sample consists of around 150,000 clones, around 83% of them appearing once. Material for sequencing was PBMCs. These receptors originate from a woman between 50 and 59 years old in good health and CMV-seropositive.

This clone occurred once. The chain employs TRBV2 and TRBJ2-1; 8 bases map to TRBD2. Germline loops: CDR1 SNHLY, CDR2 FYNNEI. The junction had 13 bases not matched to a gene; V was cut back by 3 bases and J by 6 bases. CDR3 size: 17 residues. This CDR3 reads CASSENYYGGGSNEQFF. CDR3 coding DNA: TGTGCCAGCAGTGAGAATTATTACGGGGGGGGGTCCAATGAGCAGTTCTTC.

The chain uses TRBV28 and TRBJ2-7; 9 bases agree with TRBD1. The CDR3 has 16 residues. V lost 6 bases, J lost 3 bases, and 12 bases stayed unmatched. The germline CDR1 and CDR2 sequences are MDHEN and SYDVKM. CDR3 in amino acids: CASSPGQGGKGYEQYF. CDR3 in DNA: TGTGCCAGCAGCCCGGGACAGGGAGGAAAGGGCTACGAGCAGTACTTC.

The chain employs TRBV28 and TRBJ1-1; D unresolved. Trimming cost V 4 bases and J 2 bases, with 17 bases left between them. The CDR3 is made up of 16 amino acids. CDR1 and CDR2 (germline): MDHEN, SYDVKM. The CDR3 sequence: CASSSFSGPPNTEAFF. For the CDR3, the DNA is TGTGCCAGCAGTTCCTTCTCTGGGCCTCCAAACACTGAAGCTTTCTTT.

The chain has TRBV5-1 and TRBJ1-1; 7 bases line up with TRBD1. After removal of 0 bases from V and 4 bases from J, the junction contained 6 bases not matched to a gene. CDR1 and CDR2 from the germline V gene are SGHRS and YFSETQ. The CDR3 is 15 residues long. CDR3 in amino acids: CASSLADRAGTEAFF. The CDR3 DNA reads TGCGCCAGCAGCTTGGCCGACAGGGCGGGCACTGAAGCTTTCTTT.

This clone was counted a few times. The chain links TRBV6-4 to TRBJ2-1; TRBD1 is a possible D gene (6 bases). Trimming removed 5 bases from V and 4 bases from J, with 15 bases in between. CDR3 size: 15 residues. Germline loops: CDR1 MRHNA, CDR2 SNTAGT. The CDR3 DNA reads as TGTGCCAGCAGTTCCGAGGGGGAAAAATACAATGAGCAGTTCTTC. Residues: CASSSEGEKYNEQFF.

This chain joins TRBV9 and TRBJ2-7; D remains ambiguous. Germline CDR1 and CDR2: SGDLS and YYNGEE. Trimming pared 0 bases from V and 3 bases from J, leaving 7 bases between. CDR3 length: 13 residues. CDR3 in DNA: TGTGCCAGCAGCGTAGACACAGACTACGAGCAGTACTTC. Amino acid sequence: CASSVDTDYEQYF.

The chain carries TRBV2 and TRBJ2-3; tentative D call: TRBD1 (5 bases). From germline, CDR1 is SNHLY and CDR2 FYNNEI. This CDR3 is 12 amino acids long. V shed 6 bases and J shed 4 bases, with 8 bases lying between them. For the CDR3, the DNA is TGTGCCAGCAGCCTAGGGGCAGATACGCAGTATTTT. This codes for CASSLGADTQYF.

The CDR3 is CASSPGLAGGPDEQFF. The DNA for the CDR3 is TGTGCCAGCTCACCAGGGCTAGCGGGAGGGCCCGATGAGCAGTTCTTC. The genes are TRBV18 and TRBJ2-1, with TRBD2 matching over 12 bases. The V and J ends lost 2 bases and 8 bases, in that order; junction bases with no gene match: 7. The CDR3 has 16 amino acids. Germline V lookup: CDR1 KGHSH, CDR2 LQKENI.

V usage is TRBV9 and J usage is TRBJ2-7; a weak D match, TRBD2 (6 bases). V was trimmed by 3 bases and J by 2 bases, leaving 12 bases between them. Germline V gives CDR1 SGDLS, CDR2 YYNGEE. CDR3 length equals 14 residues. The CDR3 coding sequence is TGTGCCAGCAGCGCGGGACTCGGGACCTACGAGCAGTACTTC. Amino acid sequence: CASSAGLGTYEQYF.